These 5 T cell receptor beta chains originate from one sample sequenced in a study of response to subunit inactivated influenza vaccine. A single record per CDR3 protein comes from TCRdb applying MiXCR to the RT-PCR reads. The data show some 640,000 distinct CDR3 sequences, around 14% seen once. Sequencing was performed on PBMCs from blood, taken around two weeks before vaccination. The receptors originated from a man aged 50 to 59 who received an inactivated influenza vaccine.

This chain uses TRBV4-2 with TRBJ1-3, with unresolved D. The V end was cut by 3 bases, the J end by 4 bases, with 10 bases between. Germline V gene data show CDR1 as LGHNA and CDR2 as YNFKEQ. The CDR3 runs 14 residues. The CDR3 nucleotides read TGTGCCAGCAGCCATCCTGGCGGGGGAAACACCATATATTTT. The encoded protein is CASSHPGGGNTIYF.

This clonotype has a handful of counts. The J gene is TRBJ1-4, the V gene TRBV28; D not certain. Looked up from germline, CDR1 is MDHEN and CDR2 is SYDVKM. The CDR3 sequence is 12 residues long. Trimming shortened V by 2 bases and J by 6 bases, and 4 bases separated the two germline ends. CDR3 residues: CASSLNHEKLFF. The CDR3 DNA is TGTGCCAGCAGTTTAAACCATGAAAAACTGTTTTTT.

This clonotype was counted only a few times. The rearrangement links TRBV4-2 to TRBJ1-2; D not resolved. V was shortened by 0 bases and J by 2 bases, with 10 bases between the two germline ends. This CDR3 has 15 residues. CDR1 is LGHNA and CDR2 is YNFKEQ in the germline V gene. The CDR3 DNA reads TGTGCCAGCAGCCAAGAGGCAGGAATAAACTATGGCTACACCTTC. Its protein product is CASSQEAGINYGYTF.

This clonotype was detected only a few times. V gene TRBV5-1 combines with J gene TRBJ2-3; 11 positions match TRBD1. This CDR3 has 15 amino acids. Germline V CDR1 and CDR2: SGHRS, YFSETQ. V lost 4 bases to trimming and J lost 6 bases; unmatched junction nucleotides: 7. The CDR3 sequence is CASSQRTGGADTQYF. As DNA, the CDR3 is TGCGCCAGCAGCCAAAGGACAGGGGGCGCGGATACGCAGTATTTT. The whole variable domain, remainder taken from reference TRBV5-1 and TRBJ2-3, is KAGVTQTPRYLIKTRGQQVTLSCSPISGHRSVSWYQQTPGQGLQFLFEYFSETQRNKGNFPGRFSGRQFSNSRSEMNVSTLELGDSALYLCASSQRTGGADTQYFGPGTRLTVL.

This clonotype was observed a handful of times. The chain combines TRBV29-1 with TRBJ2-7; TRBD1 agrees at 8 bases. J lost 2 bases, V lost 1 base, and 4 bases had no gene match. Germline-derived CDR1 and CDR2 are SQVTM and ANQGSEA. This CDR3 has 14 amino acids. The CDR3 loop is CSVEGGTGAYEQYF. CDR3 nucleotides: TGCAGCGTTGAAGGCGGGACAGGAGCCTACGAGCAGTACTTC.